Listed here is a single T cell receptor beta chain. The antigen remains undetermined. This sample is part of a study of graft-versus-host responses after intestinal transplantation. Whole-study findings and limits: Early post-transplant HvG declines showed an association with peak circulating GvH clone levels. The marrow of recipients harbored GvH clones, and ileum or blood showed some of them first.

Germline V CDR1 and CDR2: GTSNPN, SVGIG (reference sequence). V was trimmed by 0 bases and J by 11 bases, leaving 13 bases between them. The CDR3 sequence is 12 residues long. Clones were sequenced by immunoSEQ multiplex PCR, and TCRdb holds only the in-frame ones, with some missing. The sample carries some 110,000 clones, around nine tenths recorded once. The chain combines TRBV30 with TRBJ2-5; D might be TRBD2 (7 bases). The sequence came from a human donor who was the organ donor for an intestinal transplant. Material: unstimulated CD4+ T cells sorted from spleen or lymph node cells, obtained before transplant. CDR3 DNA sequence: TGTGCCTGGAGTGTAAATCGGGGGGCGCAGTACTTC. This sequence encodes CAWSVNRGAQYF.